This TCR beta chain was observed in a study of STAT3 mutations in large granular lymphocyte leukemia (dated by TCRdb to the late 2010s). For the wider study: About half of the T-LGLL patients who underwent longitudinal sequencing carried canonical activating STAT3 mutations. One or more immunosuppressive therapy regimens were given to more than half of T-LGLL patients, and hematologic response was seen in around two fifths of the treated patients. To reconstruct clonal hierarchy and dynamics, serial deep sequencing of TCRbeta CDR3 and STAT3 was performed in patients with T-cell large granular lymphocyte leukemia. From an initial cohort of 200 to 250 LGL patients, approximately 19 representative T-LGLL cases were picked for longitudinal TCRbeta and STAT3 sequencing. As controls within the study, a couple of patients with natural killer LGL leukemia were also sequenced longitudinally. On average, sequencing was done at 3.5 to 4 time points per patient, with the number of samplings ranging from 2 to 8. What the study reported, not specific to this receptor: TCR clonotype switching after therapy was observed in about 30% of the 18 patients, and all newly emerging clones were found to be STAT3 wild type. Because no samples were available when a clone first appeared, clonal expansion was inferred from samplings taken at other points. Variable intervals between samplings and differing treatment regimens complicated linking therapy response to changes in TCR clonal burden. Several patients had a dominant TCR clone burden greater than the STAT3 mutant burden, which suggests that the STAT3 mutation arose secondarily within a clone that had already expanded. At least one immunodominant TCRbeta clonotype was present in every T-LGLL patient, and multiple immunodominant subclonotypes appeared in about half of the T-LGLL patients. Because codominant clonotypes persisted in some patients, a small but highly pathogenic clone may have been missed.

Comment on this clone: Its antigen is still unknown. Base qualities were left out, and no much larger clone turns up one base away.

DNA was extracted from blood mononuclear cells, with the same DNA used for both TCR and STAT3 sequencing. Trimmed from V: 11 bases; trimmed from J: 2 bases; junction bases lacking a gene match: 10. The CDR3 has 14 amino acids, counting the end cysteine and phenylalanine. Only the CDR3 part of the read is kept: 42 bases, read in frame from the first base. CDR1 SNHLY and CDR2 FYNNEI are derived from the germline V gene. TCRbeta libraries were sequenced on an Illumina MiSeq, and an average of roughly 41,000 productive templates per sample was obtained. Multiplex PCR amplification was used to generate TCRbeta CDR3 libraries with the immunoSEQ assay. Concerning the study's data processing: Repertoire diversity was calculated as previously defined, with values near 0 taken to indicate extremely monoclonal samples. As stored in TCRdb, this immuneACCESS dataset retains in-frame rearrangements with V and J assigned. A fraction of the clones does not appear; measured against another copy, unresolved V genes explain less than half of the discrepancy, and the remainder lacks a known reason. D and trimming were read from the DNA, whereas the V and J calls and clone size are those reported in that table. The sample records about 19,000 clones, over 80% of which are singletons. 45% of the sample lies in the top ten.

The rearranged segments are TRBV2 and TRBJ2-5, with 8 bases matching TRBD1. This TCR was recovered from a man in his 60s with T-cell large granular lymphocyte leukemia. Some clones in this sample may be carry-over from other donors' samples. The age is the age at diagnosis. The sequencing input was peripheral blood mononuclear cells. The CDR3 region: CAERDRQIQETQYF. The DNA sequence follows: TGTGCCGAACGGGACAGGCAGATTCAAGAGACCCAGTACTTC. Extended through the reference TRBV2 and TRBJ2-5 proteins, this CDR3 yields the full variable domain: EPEVTQTPSHQVTQMGQEVILRCVPISNHLYFYWYRQILGQKVEFLVSFYNNEISEKSEIFDDQFSVERPDGSNFTLKIRSTKLEDSAMYFCAERDRQIQETQYFGPGTRLLVL.